This record concerns one TCR beta chain sequence. Its antigen is still unknown. The CDR3 covers 15 residues. The V end lost 5 bases, the J end lost 0 bases, and 11 bases lay between the germline ends. CDR1 is SNHLY and CDR2 is FYNNEI in the germline V gene. This sample was taken from a study of cytomegalovirus exposure and HLA in healthy donors. The wider study: Of the donors genotyped, several hundred in all, about 76% fell in the Caucasian-associated ancestry cluster.

Study-level points and caveats: Common viral pathogens seemed to be connected with several of the most significant clusters, according to a later analysis. A later analysis associated 16,000 or so TCR beta sequences with HLA alleles at a 0.05 false discovery rate. In an earlier analysis, most TCR beta V segments were productive about 87% or about 30% of the time.

This PCR relied on a set of 60 Vbeta primers and 13 Jbeta primers. Measured with immunoSEQ multiplex PCR; TCRdb has only the in-frame clones, and not every one. The sample comprises roughly 180,000 clones, around four fifths of which are singletons, and 1.2% rests with the top ten. This receptor was taken from a boy younger than 10 in good health and CMV-seronegative. The sample comprised PBMCs. V is TRBV2 and J is TRBJ1-3; a possible D gene is TRBD1 (6 bases). The CDR3 here is CASSPDSSSGNTIYF. The CDR3 DNA follows: TGTGCCAGCAGTCCGGACAGCAGCTCTGGAAACACCATATATTTT.